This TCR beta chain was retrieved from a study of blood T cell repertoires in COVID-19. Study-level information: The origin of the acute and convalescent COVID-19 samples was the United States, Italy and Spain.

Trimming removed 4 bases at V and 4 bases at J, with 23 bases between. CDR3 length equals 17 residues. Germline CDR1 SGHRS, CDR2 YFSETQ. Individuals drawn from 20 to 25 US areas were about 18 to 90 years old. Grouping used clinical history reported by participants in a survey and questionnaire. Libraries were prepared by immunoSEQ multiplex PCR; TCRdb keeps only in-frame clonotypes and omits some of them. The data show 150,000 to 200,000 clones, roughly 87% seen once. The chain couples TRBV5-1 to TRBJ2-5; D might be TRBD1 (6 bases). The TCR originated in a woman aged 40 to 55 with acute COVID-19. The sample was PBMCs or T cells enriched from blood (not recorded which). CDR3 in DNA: TGCGCCAGCAGCCTAGGCTCCGGGACACCGAATCTAGAGACCCAGTACTTC. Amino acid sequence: CASSLGSGTPNLETQYF.